The clone carrying this T cell receptor beta chain was observed many times. This record comes from a study of blood T cells in healthy people across ages. Primers used in a second PCR of about 7 to 12 cycles were a sample-barcoded 5' primer and a J-beta primer mix. From the 5' RACE reads, TCRdb called clonotypes with MiXCR, one entry per CDR3 protein. The table shows 1,800,000 or so distinct CDR3 sequences, with roughly two fifths occurring only once. Specimen: blood. This TCR was sampled from a human donor in good health.

The CDR3 reads CASSHNGETQYF. The CDR3 nucleotides are TGCGCCAGCAGCCATAATGGTGAGACCCAGTACTTC. This chain uses TRBV4-3 with TRBJ2-5; D not resolved. The CDR3 has 12 amino acids. Trimming left V 3 bases short and J 5 bases short, with 7 bases between. Germline V gene sequence: CDR1 LGHNA, CDR2 YSLEER.